Sequencing of this T cell receptor beta chain was carried out in a study of OX40 agonist ivuxolimab in advanced cancers. Study-level information: Ivuxolimab is an agonistic anti-OX40 (CD134) antibody, and patients were treated with it. Each dose-escalation patient presented with hepatocellular carcinoma, melanoma, renal cell or head and neck cancer. Prior checkpoint blockade (anti-PD-1, anti-PD-L1 or anti-CTLA-4) was permitted; approximately 44% had it. Study-level points and caveats: Dosing at 0.1 to 3.0 mg/kg was accompanied by clonal expansion of CD4+ and CD8+ blood T cells by week 6.

The data were produced by immunoSEQ multiplex PCR, yet TCRdb's version contains in-frame clones alone and is incomplete. This sample has approximately 64,000 clones; around four fifths occur once, and the top ten carry about 4%. Between the trimmed V and J ends, which lost 6 bases and 1 base, there was a span of 9 bases. This CDR3 region has 14 residues. The germline V gene encodes CDR1 SNHLY and CDR2 FYNNEI. This clone was counted once. Its antigen is not identified. The input for sequencing was CD4+ or CD8+ T cells sorted from blood, taken in a trial of the OX40 agonist ivuxolimab. The TCR was taken from an adult with an advanced solid tumor such as melanoma, head and neck, liver or kidney cancer. The rearrangement links TRBV2 to TRBJ2-2, with D uncertain. The CDR3, as DNA: TGTGCCAGCAGGCGAACCCAGAACACCGGGGAGCTGTTTTTT. Its translation is CASRRTQNTGELFF.